Listed below are T cell receptor beta chains from one sample, sequenced in a study of T cell changes during pregnancy in multiple sclerosis. Sequencing was performed with immunoSEQ multiplex PCR; in TCRdb, only in-frame clones are kept and a portion is missing. The table shows 7,500 to 9,500 clones, with 85% to 90% occurring only once. The specimen comprised CD8+ T cells from peripheral blood mononuclear cells, sampled in the first trimester of pregnancy. All receptors come from a female donor in good health, enrolled as a control in a pregnancy study. Each CDR3 is given with its conserved first and last residue. A D gene is named only where the DNA matches it firmly. Clone sizes are given selectively: once, few, many, or a class where the clone is expanded.

cdr3_aa	cdr3_nt	d_call	j_call	v_call	clone_size
CASSSGLNYGYTF	TGTGCCAGCAGCTCAGGGCTTAACTATGGCTACACCTTC	NA	TRBJ1-2	TRBV11-2	NA
CASSLGLLGETQYF	TGCGCCAGCAGCTTGGGCCTACTCGGAGAGACCCAGTACTTC	NA	TRBJ2-5	TRBV5-1	NA
CASSDNYAVGGISVAHEAFF	TGTGCCAGCAGCGACAATTATGCCGTAGGTGGTATCTCGGTCGCGCATGAAGCTTTCTTT	NA	TRBJ1-1	TRBV5-5	once
CASSGTGDTGELFF	TGTGCCAGCAGTGGGACAGGGGACACCGGGGAGCTGTTTTTT	TRBD1	TRBJ2-2	TRBV6-1	NA
CASSVGGALTYEQYF	TGTGCCAGCAGCGTAGGCGGGGCCTTGACCTACGAGCAGTACTTC	NA	TRBJ2-7	TRBV9	NA
CASSLTRGNEQFF	TGTGCCAGCAGCTTAACCCGCGGGAATGAGCAGTTCTTC	NA	TRBJ2-1	TRBV7-3	NA
CSVTGSTQETQYF	TGCAGCGTTACCGGGAGTACCCAAGAGACCCAGTACTTC	NA	TRBJ2-5	TRBV29-1	NA
CSGLYQETQYF	TGCAGCGGGCTGTACCAAGAGACCCAGTACTTC	NA	TRBJ2-5	TRBV29-1	few
CASSHLANTEAFF	TGTGCCAGCAGCCATCTGGCGAACACTGAAGCTTTCTTT	NA	TRBJ1-1	TRBV14	NA
CASSLSGGEDYGYTF	TGTGCCAGCAGCTTGTCCGGGGGAGAAGACTATGGCTACACCTTC	NA	TRBJ1-2	TRBV5-8	NA
CASSQDGGGSYNEQFF	TGTGCCAGCAGCCAAGATGGGGGGGGCTCCTACAATGAGCAGTTCTTC	TRBD2	TRBJ2-1	TRBV4-2	NA
CASSQTGPPYNEQFF	TGTGCCAGCAGTCAGACAGGACCCCCCTACAATGAGCAGTTCTTC	NA	TRBJ2-1	TRBV2	NA
CASSILVAGGADTQYF	TGTGCCAGTAGTATTCTGGTAGCGGGGGGCGCAGATACGCAGTATTTT	TRBD2	TRBJ2-3	TRBV19	NA
CASKIAGQGTETQYF	TGTGCCAGCAAAATAGCGGGTCAGGGCACGGAGACCCAGTACTTC	TRBD2	TRBJ2-5	TRBV27	NA
CASSPLTGTDEQYF	TGTGCCAGCAGTCCACTGACAGGGACGGACGAGCAGTACTTC	TRBD1	TRBJ2-7	TRBV6-1	NA
CASSLMPGGNEKLFF	TGCGCCAGCAGCTTAATGCCAGGGGGAAATGAAAAACTGTTTTTT	TRBD1	TRBJ1-4	TRBV5-1	NA
CASRPPGQGNSPLHF	TGCGCCAGCAGACCCCCGGGGCAGGGGAATTCACCCCTCCACTTT	NA	TRBJ1-6	TRBV5-1	NA